Included here is one T cell receptor beta chain sequence, with context. Germline V gene lookup returns CDR1 SNHLY and CDR2 FYNNEI. V was clipped by 10 bases and J by 2 bases; unmatched bases: 9. The CDR3 runs 14 residues. The sample comes from a study of cytomegalovirus exposure and HLA in healthy donors. 13 Jbeta primers and 60 Vbeta primers were used for the PCR. Libraries were prepared by immunoSEQ multiplex PCR; TCRdb keeps only in-frame clonotypes and omits some of them. The sample carries some 100,000 clones, roughly four fifths recorded once. The gene calls are TRBV2 and TRBJ2-3; 7 nucleotides match TRBD2. The specimen was PBMCs. This clonotype was obtained from a male donor in good health and CMV-seropositive. As DNA, the CDR3 is TGTGCCACGATGGGGGGGGTTATCACAGATACGCAGTATTTT. Its translation is CATMGGVITDTQYF.